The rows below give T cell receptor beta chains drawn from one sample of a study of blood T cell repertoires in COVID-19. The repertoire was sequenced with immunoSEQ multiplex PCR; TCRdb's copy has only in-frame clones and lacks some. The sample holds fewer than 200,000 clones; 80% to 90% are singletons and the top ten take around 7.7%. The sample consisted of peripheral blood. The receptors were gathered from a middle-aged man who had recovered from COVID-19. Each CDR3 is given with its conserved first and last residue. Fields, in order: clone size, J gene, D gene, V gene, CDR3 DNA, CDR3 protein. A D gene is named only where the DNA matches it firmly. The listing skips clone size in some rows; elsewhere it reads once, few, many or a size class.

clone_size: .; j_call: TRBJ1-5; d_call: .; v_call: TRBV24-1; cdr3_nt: TGTGCCACCAGTGGGGAGGGCTATCAGCCCCAGCATTTT; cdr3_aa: CATSGEGYQPQHF
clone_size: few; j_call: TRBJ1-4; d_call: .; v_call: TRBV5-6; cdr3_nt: TGTGCCAGCAGCTCGCAGGGAACTAATGAAAAACTGTTTTTT; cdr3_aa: CASSSQGTNEKLFF
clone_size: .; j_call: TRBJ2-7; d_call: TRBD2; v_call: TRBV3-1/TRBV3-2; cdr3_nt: TGTGCCAGCAGCCAAGCCACACTAGCGGGGAACTCCTACGAGCAGTACTTC; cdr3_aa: CASSQATLAGNSYEQYF
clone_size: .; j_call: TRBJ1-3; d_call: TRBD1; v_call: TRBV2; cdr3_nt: TGTGCCAGCAGGGTGGACAGGGCTTCTGGAAACACCATATATTTT; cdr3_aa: CASRVDRASGNTIYF
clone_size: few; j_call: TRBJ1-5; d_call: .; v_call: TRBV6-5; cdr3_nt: TGTGCCAGCAGTTCCGTCTTTTATAGCAATCAGCCCCAGCATTTT; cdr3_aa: CASSSVFYSNQPQHF
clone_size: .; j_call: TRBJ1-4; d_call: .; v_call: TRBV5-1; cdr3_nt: TGCGCCAGCTCCCCGGCGGGGTTAAATGAAAAACTGTTTTTT; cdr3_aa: CASSPAGLNEKLFF
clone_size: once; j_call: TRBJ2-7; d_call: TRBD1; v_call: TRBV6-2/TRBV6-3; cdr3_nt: TGTGCCAGCAGTCAGACGACAGGGGGCAGTCCCTACGAGCAGTACTTC; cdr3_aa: CASSQTTGGSPYEQYF
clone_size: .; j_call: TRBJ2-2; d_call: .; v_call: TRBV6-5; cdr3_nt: TGTGCCAGCAGAAATTTCAGGGGTACGACCGGGGAGCTGTTTTTT; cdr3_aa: CASRNFRGTTGELFF
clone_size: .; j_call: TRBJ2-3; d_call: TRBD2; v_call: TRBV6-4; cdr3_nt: TGTGCCAGCAGAACTAGCGGAAGCACAGATACGCAGTATTTT; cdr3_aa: CASRTSGSTDTQYF
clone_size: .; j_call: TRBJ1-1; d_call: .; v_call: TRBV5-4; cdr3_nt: TGTGCCAGCAGCGCCGGGAGGAACACTGAAGCTTTCTTT; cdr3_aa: CASSAGRNTEAFF
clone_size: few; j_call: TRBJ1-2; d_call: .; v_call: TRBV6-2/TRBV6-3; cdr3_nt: TGTGCCAGCAGTTGGACTGGAGCTAACTATGGCTACACCTTC; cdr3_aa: CASSWTGANYGYTF
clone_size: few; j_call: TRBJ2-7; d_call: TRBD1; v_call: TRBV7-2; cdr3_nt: TGTGCCAGCAGGGATCCCGGGACAGGGGGCTACGAGCAGTACTTC; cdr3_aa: CASRDPGTGGYEQYF
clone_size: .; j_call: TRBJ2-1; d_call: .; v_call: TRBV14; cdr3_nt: TGTGCCAGCAGCCAAGTGGCAGGGGAGCAGTTCTTC; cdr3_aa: CASSQVAGEQFF
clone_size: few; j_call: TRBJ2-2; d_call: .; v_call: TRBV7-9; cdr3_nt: TGTGCCAGCAGCTTATCCGCCGGGGAGCTGTTTTTT; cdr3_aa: CASSLSAGELFF
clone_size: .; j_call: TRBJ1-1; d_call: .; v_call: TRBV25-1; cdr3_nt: TGTGCCAGCAGTGAATTTCAGAACACTGAAGCTTTCTTT; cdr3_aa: CASSEFQNTEAFF
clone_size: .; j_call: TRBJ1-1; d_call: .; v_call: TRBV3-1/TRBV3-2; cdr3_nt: TGTGCCAGCAGCCAGGGGGCGGGAGCTTTCTTT; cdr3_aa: CASSQGAGAFF
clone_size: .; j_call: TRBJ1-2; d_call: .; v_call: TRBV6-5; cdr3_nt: TGTGCCAGCAGTTACAGGGGAAAGGGCTACACCTTC; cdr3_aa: CASSYRGKGYTF
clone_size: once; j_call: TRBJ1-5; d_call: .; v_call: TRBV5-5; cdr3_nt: TGTGCCAGCAGCGCGGGAGGGGGTAATAGTTGGCCCCAGCATTTT; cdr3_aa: CASSAGGGNSWPQHF
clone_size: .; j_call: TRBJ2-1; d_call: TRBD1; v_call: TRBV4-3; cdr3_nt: TGCGCCAGCAGCCCAGAGGGACAGGGGTCCAATGAGCAGTTCTTC; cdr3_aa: CASSPEGQGSNEQFF
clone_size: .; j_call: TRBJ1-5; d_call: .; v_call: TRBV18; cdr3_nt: TGTGCCAGCTCACCAGAGGGGGTTGGCAATCAGCCCCAGCATTTT; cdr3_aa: CASSPEGVGNQPQHF
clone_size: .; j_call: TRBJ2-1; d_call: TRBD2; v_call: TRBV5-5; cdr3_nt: TGTGCCAGCAACCCGGGACTAGCGGGGTACAATGAGCAGTTCTTC; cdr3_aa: CASNPGLAGYNEQFF
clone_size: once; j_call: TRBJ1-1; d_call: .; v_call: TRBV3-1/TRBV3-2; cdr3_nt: TGTGCCAGCAGCCAAGCGGTAACCCCTGAAGCTTTCTTT; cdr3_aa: CASSQAVTPEAFF
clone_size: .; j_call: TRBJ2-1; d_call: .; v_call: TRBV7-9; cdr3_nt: TGTGCCAGCAGCTTATATGGCGGGGCCTTGGGATTTTACAATGAGCAGTTCTTC; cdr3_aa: CASSLYGGALGFYNEQFF
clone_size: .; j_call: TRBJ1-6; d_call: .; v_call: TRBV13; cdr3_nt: TGTGCCAGCAGCTTAGGGCACACAGGGCTTAATTCACCCCTCCACTTT; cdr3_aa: CASSLGHTGLNSPLHF
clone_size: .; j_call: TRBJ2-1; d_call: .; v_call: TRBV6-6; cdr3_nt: TGTGCCAGCGGGGAGGTTACGGATGAGCAGTTCTTC; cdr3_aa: CASGEVTDEQFF
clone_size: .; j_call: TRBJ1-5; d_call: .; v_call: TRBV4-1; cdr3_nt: TGCGCCAGCAGCCAAAGGTATACGCGGCAGGGCGGACAGCCCCAGCATTTT; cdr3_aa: CASSQRYTRQGGQPQHF
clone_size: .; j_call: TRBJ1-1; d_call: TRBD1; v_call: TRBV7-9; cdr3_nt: TGTGCCAGCAGCTTAGCCGGGACAGGGGGTGGGGCTTTCTTT; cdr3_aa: CASSLAGTGGGAFF
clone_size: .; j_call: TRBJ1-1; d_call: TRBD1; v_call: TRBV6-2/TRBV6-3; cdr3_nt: TGTGCCAGCAGTTCTCCGGGACAGGGGGAGAACACTGAAGCTTTCTTT; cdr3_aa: CASSSPGQGENTEAFF
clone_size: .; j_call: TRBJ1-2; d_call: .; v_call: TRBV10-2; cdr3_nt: TGCGCCAGCAGTCGGGGATTGTCTAACTATGGCTACACCTTC; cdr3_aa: CASSRGLSNYGYTF
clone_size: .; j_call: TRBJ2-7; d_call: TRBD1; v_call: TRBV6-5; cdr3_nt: TGTGCCAGCAGTAGGGACAGGGTCGCCTACGAGCAGTACTTC; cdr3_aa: CASSRDRVAYEQYF
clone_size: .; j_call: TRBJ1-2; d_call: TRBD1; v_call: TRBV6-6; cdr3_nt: TGTGCCAGCAGTTACCGACAGGGGGCTAACTATGGCTACACCTTC; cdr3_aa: CASSYRQGANYGYTF
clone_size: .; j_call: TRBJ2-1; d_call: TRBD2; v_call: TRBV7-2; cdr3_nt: TGTGCCAGCAGCTTATCGGGGGGGAGCTCCTACAATGAGCAGTTCTTC; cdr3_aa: CASSLSGGSSYNEQFF
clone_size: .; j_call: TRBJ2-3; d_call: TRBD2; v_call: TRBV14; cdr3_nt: TGTGCCAGCAGCCAAGATCTCTATAGCGGGGGATCAGATACGCAGTATTTT; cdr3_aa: CASSQDLYSGGSDTQYF
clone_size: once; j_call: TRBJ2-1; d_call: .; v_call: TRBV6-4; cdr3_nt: TGTGCCAGCAGTGACTCCGGCGGGGTAATGTACAATGAGCAGTTCTTC; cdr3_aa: CASSDSGGVMYNEQFF
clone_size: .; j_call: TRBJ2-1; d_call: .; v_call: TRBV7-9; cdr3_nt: TGTGCCAGCCAGGGGGGCCCGTGGAATGAGCAGTTCTTC; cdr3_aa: CASQGGPWNEQFF
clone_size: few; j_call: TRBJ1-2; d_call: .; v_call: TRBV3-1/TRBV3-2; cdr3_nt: TGTGCCAGCAGCCAAGACAGGGGACTAGGCGGCTACACCTTC; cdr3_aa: CASSQDRGLGGYTF
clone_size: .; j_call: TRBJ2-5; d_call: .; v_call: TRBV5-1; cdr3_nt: TGCGCCAGCAGACCTACCTACGGGGAGACCCAGTACTTC; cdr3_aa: CASRPTYGETQYF
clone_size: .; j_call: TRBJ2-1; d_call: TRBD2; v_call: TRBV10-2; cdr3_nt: TGCGCCAGCAACACCCTTCTGGCGGGAGAGTACAATGAGCAGTTCTTC; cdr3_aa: CASNTLLAGEYNEQFF
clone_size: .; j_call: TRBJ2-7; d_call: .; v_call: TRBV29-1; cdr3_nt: TGCAGCGTCCTCAGGGGCCACGAGCAGTACTTC; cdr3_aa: CSVLRGHEQYF
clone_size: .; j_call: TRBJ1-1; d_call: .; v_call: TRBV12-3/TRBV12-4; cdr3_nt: TGTGCCAGCAGTTTGCAGGTGGGCACTGAAGCTTTCTTT; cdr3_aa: CASSLQVGTEAFF
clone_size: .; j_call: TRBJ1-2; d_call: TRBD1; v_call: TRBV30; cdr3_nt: TGTGCCTGGAGTCCCACGGGACAGGGTTATGGCTACACCTTC; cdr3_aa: CAWSPTGQGYGYTF
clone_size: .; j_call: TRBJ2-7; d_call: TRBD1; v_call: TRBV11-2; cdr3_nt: TGTGCCAGCAGCCCATCGACAGGGTTGAACTACGAGCAGTACTTC; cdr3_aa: CASSPSTGLNYEQYF
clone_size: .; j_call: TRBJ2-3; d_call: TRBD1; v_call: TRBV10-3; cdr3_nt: TGTGCCATCAGTGATCCTAGACAGGGAGTGATCACAGATACGCAGTATTTT; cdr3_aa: CAISDPRQGVITDTQYF
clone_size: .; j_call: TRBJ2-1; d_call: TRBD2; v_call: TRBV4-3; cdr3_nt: TGCGCCAGCAGCCAAGAACATAGCGGGCATGAGCAGTTCTTC; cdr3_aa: CASSQEHSGHEQFF
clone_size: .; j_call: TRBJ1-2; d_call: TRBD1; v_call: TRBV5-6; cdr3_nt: TGTGCCAGCAGCTTGTTCCAGGGGGAGGACTATGGCTACACCTTC; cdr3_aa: CASSLFQGEDYGYTF
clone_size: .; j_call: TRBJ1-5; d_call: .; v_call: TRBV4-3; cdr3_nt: TGCGCCAGCAGCCGGGGCAGGGGCAATCAGCCCCAGCATTTT; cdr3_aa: CASSRGRGNQPQHF
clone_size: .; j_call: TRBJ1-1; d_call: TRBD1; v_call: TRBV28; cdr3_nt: TGTGCCAGCAGTTTGCAGGGGGTCGACACTGAAGCTTTCTTT; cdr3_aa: CASSLQGVDTEAFF
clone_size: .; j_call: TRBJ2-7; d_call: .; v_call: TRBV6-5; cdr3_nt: TGTGCCAGCAGTTACTCGACGGGTCCCTACGAGCAGTACTTC; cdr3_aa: CASSYSTGPYEQYF
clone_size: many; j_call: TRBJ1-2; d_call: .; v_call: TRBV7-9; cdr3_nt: TGTGCCAGCAGGGGAGATAACTATGGCTACACCTTC; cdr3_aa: CASRGDNYGYTF